One and the same sample provided the 31 T cell receptor beta chains below, sequenced in a study of tumor and adjacent non-tumor tissue in lung cancer. RNA was extracted from bulk tissue without any cell sorting. Three rounds of nested PCR, following a modified ARM-PCR protocol, produced the TCRbeta library. MiXCR was run by TCRdb on the multiplex PCR reads, yielding one entry per CDR3 protein. The sample lists just over 200,000 distinct CDR3 sequences, 60% to 75% occurring once. Sequences were obtained from lung tumor tissue. The source is a man aged 55 to 69 with non-small cell lung cancer.

This clonotype was observed once. V is TRBV29-1 and J is TRBJ1-6, with D possibly being TRBD1 (6 bases). The V gene's germline CDR1 is SQVTM and CDR2 ANQGSEA. This CDR3 has 12 residues. The V and J ends lost 5 bases and 9 bases respectively, with 11 bases between them. The CDR3 loop reads CSVRDTRSPLHF. The CDR3 region has the DNA TGCAGCGTTCGGGACACACGTTCACCCCTCCACTTT.

Details on this clonotype: A read error is possible here, since a much larger clone lies one base away. The rearrangement links TRBV11-2 to TRBJ2-7; D ambiguous. CDR1 SGHAT and CDR2 FQNNGV come from the germline V gene. V was clipped by 3 bases and J by 2 bases, with 17 bases between them. The CDR3 has 16 residues. The CDR3 loop reads CASSFWWARRPYEQYF. Here the CDR3 DNA reads TGTGCCAGCAGCTTTTGGTGGGCGCGGAGACCCTACGAGCAGTACTTC.

The chain carries TRBV12-3 or TRBV12-4 and TRBJ2-1; weak D call: TRBD2 (6 bases). This CDR3 is 12 amino acids long. V lost 7 bases and J lost 6, with 10 bases in between. CDR3 residues: CASTIAVNEQFF. The CDR3 DNA follows: TGTGCCAGCACCATAGCGGTCAATGAGCAGTTCTTC.

Worth noting for this clonotype: The junction shows a germline mismatch at one end, possibly a read error. The chain employs TRBV11-2 and TRBJ2-7; TRBD1 is a possible D gene (6 bases). Germline CDR1 and CDR2: SGHAT and FQNNGV. CDR3 length: 15 residues. The CDR3 sequence is CANSPSTGPSYEQYF. The CDR3 nucleotides read TGTGCCAACAGCCCGTCTACAGGGCCCTCCTATGAGCAGTACTTC.

Of note for this clonotype: This could be a read error, since a much larger clone is one nucleotide away. The chain is built from TRBV20-1 and TRBJ2-3, with D maybe TRBD2 (6 bases). This CDR3 is built from 15 residues. Trimming pared 3 bases from V and 1 base from J, leaving 14 bases between. The germline V gene has CDR1 DFQATT and CDR2 SNEGSKA (reference sequence). CDR3 coding DNA: TGCAGTGCTAGCCGGCCGGGAGTCCGCACAGATACGCAGTATTTT. Its translation is CSASRPGVRTDTQYF.

About this clonotype: A much larger clone lies a single base off, so this may be a read error. The CDR3 carries no conserved terminal phenylalanine or tryptophan, so it likely arises from a read error. The chain couples TRBV4-1 to TRBJ2-1; 11 positions match TRBD2. The length of the CDR3 is 17 residues. The V and J ends lost 4 bases and 4 bases, in that order; junction bases with no gene match: 9. Germline CDR1 is MGHRA and CDR2 is YSYEKL. This chain's CDR3 is CASSRGDLAGGYNEQFL. CDR3 in DNA: TGCGCCAGCAGCCGGGGGGACCTAGCGGGAGGTTACAATGAGCAGTTCCTC.

The V call is TRBV11-2, the J call TRBJ1-2; perhaps TRBD1 as D (6 bases). The CDR3 covers 14 residues. Germline values: CDR1 SGHAT, CDR2 FQNNGV. The ends were cut back, 5 bases at V and 8 bases at J, with 18 bases in the middle. The CDR3 DNA follows: TGTGCCAGCAGCCTGTGGACAGACTTTGGAGGCTACACCTTC. This gives the protein CASSLWTDFGGYTF.

With respect to this clonotype: A much larger clone differs by one base, so this may be a read error. The V gene is TRBV6-2 or TRBV6-3, the J gene TRBJ2-1, with D unclear. The V and J ends lost 11 bases and 6 bases respectively, with 14 bases between them. Germline assignment: CDR1 MNHEY and CDR2 SVGEGT. This CDR3 is 12 amino acids long. CDR3 nucleotide sequence: TGTGCCTCTAAAGCTTTAGGCAATGAGCAGTTCTTC. The encoded protein is CASKALGNEQFF.

In its sample, this clonotype was seen a few times. V usage is TRBV7-9 and J usage is TRBJ2-1; a weak D match, TRBD2 (6 bases). In germline, CDR1 is SEHNR, CDR2 FQNEAQ (reference sequence). The V and J ends lost 0 bases and 2 bases respectively, with 8 bases between them. The CDR3 runs to 15 residues. CDR3 sequence reads: CASSLAGGTYNEQFF. CDR3 bases: TGTGCCAGCAGCTTAGCGGGAGGAACCTACAATGAGCAGTTCTTC.

As concerns this clonotype: Likely a read error: the CDR3 ends without its conserved phenylalanine or tryptophan. The genes are TRBV11-3 and TRBJ2-7, with 7 positions matching TRBD2. The CDR3 totals 15 residues. The V gene's germline CDR1 is SGHNT and CDR2 YENEEA. The junction had 8 bases not matched to a gene; V was cut back by 1 base and J by 5 bases. Written as DNA, the CDR3 is TGTGCCAGCAGCTTAGGGGCTACCGGGGGGAACGAGCAGTACATC. Its translation: CASSLGATGGNEQYI.

The chain's CDR3 is CASYYPKDTYSNQPQHF. The DNA for the CDR3 is TGTGCCAGCTACTATCCTAAAGACACTTATAGCAATCAGCCCCAGCATTTT. The V call is TRBV6-1, the J call TRBJ1-5, with D unresolved. The CDR3 consists of 17 residues. The germline V and J ends were trimmed by 8 bases and 0 bases, with 20 bases remaining between them. The germline V gene encodes CDR1 MNHNS and CDR2 SASEGT.

The table lists this clonotype with many counts. The rearrangement joins TRBV6-6 to TRBJ2-7, with 9 bases that match TRBD1. CDR1 is MNHNY and CDR2 is SVGAGI in the germline V gene (reference sequence). V dropped 2 bases and J dropped 8; count of bases not matched to a gene: 1. This CDR3 comprises 12 residues. The DNA for the CDR3 is TGTGCCAGCAGTTACGACAGGGGGAAGCAGTACTTC. The encoded protein is CASSYDRGKQYF.

As for this clonotype: Being one base from a much bigger clone, this may be a read error. The J gene is TRBJ2-5, the V gene TRBV6-6; D not certain. Germline lookup yields CDR1 MNHNY and CDR2 SVGAGI (reference sequence). The CDR3 length is 14 residues. Trimming removed 6 bases from V and 1 base from J, with 12 bases in between. The chain's CDR3 is CASSVANTQETQYF. In nucleotides, the CDR3 is TGTGCCAGCAGCGTCGCTAATACCCAAGAGACCCAGTACTTC.

For this clonotype: This could be a read error, since a much larger clone is one nucleotide away. It is unclear where the CDR3 begins or ends on the DNA, so no DNA is shown, and the CDR3 is as TCRdb lists it. The chain is built from TRBV28 and TRBJ1-2; the table's D call, TRBD1, has no DNA check behind it. CDR1 and CDR2 from the germline V gene are MDHEN and SYDVKM. The CDR3 has 12 residues if both end residues are counted. This chain's CDR3 is CATMDRVYGCTF.

A note on this clonotype: An end of the junction differs from the germline gene, which may be a read error. The chain links TRBV4-2 to TRBJ2-5; D might be TRBD2 (8 bases). This CDR3 contains 17 residues. Germline V gene data show CDR1 as LGHNA and CDR2 as YNFKEQ. The DNA for the CDR3 is TGTGCCAGCAGCCAGGGGACTAGAGGGGGCCTGGGGGAGATCCAGTACTTC. Translating it yields CASSQGTRGGLGEIQYF.

This clonotype occurred a few times. This chain connects TRBV5-1 to TRBJ2-5; 8 bases match TRBD1. CDR1 and CDR2 from the germline V gene are SGHRS and YFSETQ. V gave up 4 bases and J gave up 2 bases; unmatched junction bases: 7. The CDR3 has 15 amino acids. The CDR3 is CASSPGTGEQETQYF. The CDR3 DNA is TGCGCCAGCAGCCCGGGGACAGGTGAACAAGAGACCCAGTACTTC.

Regarding this clonotype: A much bigger clone sits one base away, suggesting this may be a read error. This chain joins TRBV5-6 and TRBJ2-7; no firm D call. Looked up from germline, CDR1 is SGHDT and CDR2 is YYEEEE. The CDR3 consists of 13 residues. CDR3 DNA sequence: TGTGCCAGCAGCTTGATTACATCCTACGAGCAGTGCTTC. It specifies CASSLITSYEQCF.

The rearrangement links TRBV10-1 to TRBJ1-1; tentatively, D is TRBD1 (5 bases). Germline V gene sequence: CDR1 WNHNN, CDR2 SYGVQD (reference sequence). The length of the CDR3 is 12 residues. V dropped 3 bases and J dropped 6 bases, with 8 bases sitting between them. This chain's CDR3 is CASSDDRSEAFF. CDR3 coding DNA: TGCGCCAGCAGTGATGACAGATCTGAAGCTTTCTTT.

Comments on this clonotype: No conserved phenylalanine or tryptophan ends this CDR3, so it is likely a read error. The chain couples TRBV11-1 to TRBJ1-1; D remains unclear. Germline loops: CDR1 SGHAT, CDR2 FQDESV (reference sequence). Deletions cut 0 bases from V and 7 bases from J, with 6 bases between. The CDR3 contains 12 residues. The CDR3 DNA reads as TGTGCCAGCAGCTTAGCATCCGGTGAAGCTTTCTAT. Translated: CASSLASGEAFY.

This clonotype was picked up a small number of times. The chain has TRBV7-9 and TRBJ2-5; D is unresolved. Germline CDR1 SEHNR, CDR2 FQNEAQ (reference sequence). The CDR3 spans 15 residues. V was cut by 2 bases and J by 2 bases, with 12 bases left in between. DNA of the CDR3: TGTGCCAGCAGCTTAAATTCACAGCCTCAAGAGACCCAGTACTTC. Translated: CASSLNSQPQETQYF.

In regard to this clonotype: A much bigger clone sits one base away, suggesting this may be a read error. The rearrangement joins TRBV20-1 to TRBJ2-1, with 10 bases identical to TRBD2. Germline lookup yields CDR1 DFQATT and CDR2 SNEGSKA (reference sequence). There are 15 residues in the CDR3. The CDR3 bases are TGCAGTGCTAGAGCACTAGCGGGAAGGCTTAATGACCAGTTCTTC. Translating it yields CSARALAGRLNDQFF.

Concerning this clonotype: At one boundary the junction diverges from the germline segment, which might be a read error. In DNA form, the CDR3 reads TGCAACGTCCGGGACAGACTTAATGGAAAACTGTTTTTT. It specifies CNVRDRLNGKLFF. The chain carries TRBV29-1 and TRBJ1-4; the match to TRBD1 covers 7 bases. Per germline, CDR1 SQVTM and CDR2 ANQGSEA. The CDR3 sequence is 13 residues long.

The V call is TRBV6-2 or TRBV6-3, the J call TRBJ1-2; TRBD1 is a possible D gene (5 bases). The germline V gene has CDR1 MNHEY and CDR2 SVGEGT. The CDR3 length is 13 residues. Trimming took 2 bases from V and 6 from J, leaving 10 bases between them. The CDR3 nucleotides are TGTGCCAGCAGTTACGGGACGGGGAATGGCTACACCTTC. This codes for CASSYGTGNGYTF.

In regard to this clonotype: One junction end does not reproduce the germline sequence, and a read error may be involved. CDR3 in amino acids: CSVARDRSTDTHYF. The CDR3 coding sequence is TGCAGTGTTGCACGGGACAGATCTACAGATACGCACTATTTT. The V gene is TRBV20-1, the J gene TRBJ2-3; 7 bases match TRBD1. This CDR3 contains 14 residues. Per germline, CDR1 DFQATT and CDR2 SNEGSKA (reference sequence).

Note on this clonotype: This sequence may be a read error, since a much larger clone differs from it by one base. The V gene is TRBV28, the J gene TRBJ2-1; D remains unclear. The CDR3 length is 13 residues. Trimming shortened V by 9 bases and J by 10 bases, and 19 bases separated the two germline ends. Per the germline V gene, CDR1 is MDHEN and CDR2 is SYDVKM. CDR3 sequence reads: CASHRTVRTEQFF. In nucleotides, the CDR3 is TGTGCCAGTCACCGAACCGTGAGAACCGAGCAGTTCTTC. The variable domain in full, with the rest retrieved from reference TRBV28 and TRBJ2-1, is DVKVTQSSRYLVKRTGEKVFLECVQDMDHENMFWYRQDPGLGLRLIYFSYDVKMKEKGDIPEGYSVSREKKERFSLILESASTNQTSMYLCASHRTVRTEQFFGPGTRLTVL.

Note on this clonotype: Lacking the conserved final phenylalanine or tryptophan, this CDR3 likely reflects a read error. J is TRBJ2-4 and V is TRBV30, with D maybe TRBD2 (6 bases). The CDR3 totals 14 residues. Germline loops: CDR1 GTSNPN, CDR2 SVGIG (reference sequence). V lost 0 bases to trimming and J lost 7 bases, with 13 bases between them. In DNA form, the CDR3 reads TGTGCCTGGAGTGTTGGGACGGCGGGGAACATTCAGTACTGC. Amino acids: CAWSVGTAGNIQYC.

A note on this clonotype: The CDR3 does not end in the conserved phenylalanine or tryptophan, so this is likely a read error. This chain connects TRBV28 to TRBJ2-3, with 8 bases lining up with TRBD2. This CDR3 comprises 15 residues. CDR1 and CDR2 (germline): MDHEN, SYDVKM. V trimming: 5 bases; J trimming: 2 bases; junction bases outside the gene matches: 6. Written as DNA, the CDR3 is TGTGCCAGCAGTCTACCGGGGGGGTTCACAGATACGCAGTATTTG. This gives the protein CASSLPGGFTDTQYL.

A single count supports this clonotype. Relative to the germline gene, one junction end is altered; a read error may explain this. The chain joins TRBV29-1 to TRBJ2-2; TRBD2 is a possible D gene (5 bases). This CDR3 has 12 amino acids. The germline V gene has CDR1 SQVTM and CDR2 ANQGSEA. The CDR3, as DNA: TGTAGCGTTCAGACTGCCACCTGGGAGCTGCTTTTT. The encoded protein is CSVQTATWELLF.

As concerns this clonotype: With a much larger clone just one base away, this may be a read error. The rearrangement uses TRBV7-3 and TRBJ2-3; 10 positions match TRBD2. CDR3 size: 14 residues. CDR1 is SGHTA, CDR2 FQGTGA, per germline. CDR3 coding DNA: TGTGTCAGCAGCTTAGGGACTAGCGCAGATACGCAGTATTTT. Its translation is CVSSLGTSADTQYF.

This clonotype was seen a handful of times. This chain connects TRBV11-2 to TRBJ1-2; no firm D call. The V and J ends lost 5 bases and 7 bases respectively, with 11 bases between them. This CDR3 spans 12 amino acids. CDR1 and CDR2 from the germline V gene are SGHAT and FQNNGV. In DNA, the CDR3 is TGTGCCAGCAGCCCACACATAACTGGCTACACCTTC. This gives the protein CASSPHITGYTF.

Remarks on this clonotype: Because the CDR3 is missing its conserved closing phenylalanine or tryptophan, this is likely a read error. The genes are TRBV11-2 and TRBJ1-3, with D tentatively TRBD1 (6 bases). The CDR3 totals 15 residues. The germline V gene encodes CDR1 SGHAT and CDR2 FQNNGV. The CDR3 coding sequence is TGTGCCAGCAACGCCCTGGGGGCAAAGGGAAAGACCATATATTTG. Translated, it gives CASNALGAKGKTIYL.